The 26 T cell receptor beta chains in this list originate from one sample, sequenced in a study of monozygotic twins with inflammatory bowel disease. TCRdb reanalyzed the 5' RACE reads and collapses them to one entry per CDR3 protein, without DNA. The sample holds about 300,000 distinct CDR3 sequences. The sequencing sample was made of blood. The origin of the receptors is a human donor with ulcerative colitis or Crohn's disease, or a healthy co-twin of an affected twin (not recorded which).

V is TRBV9 and J is TRBJ2-7; TCRdb indicates TRBD2, and absent DNA this call remains unverified. This CDR3 comprises 16 residues. Germline V gene sequence: CDR1 SGDLS, CDR2 YYNGEE. This CDR3 is CASSVASSGTAYEQYF. Full variable domain (remainder filled in from reference TRBV9 and TRBJ2-7): DSGVTQTPKHLITATGQRVTLRCSPRSGDLSVYWYQQSLDQGLQFLIQYYNGEERAKGNILERFSAQQFPDLHSELNLSSLELGDSALYFCASSVASSGTAYEQYFGPGTRLTVT.

The chain uses TRBV14 and TRBJ2-1; TCRdb names TRBD2, which stays unverified in the absence of DNA. The CDR3 extends over 17 amino acids. From germline, CDR1 is SGHDN and CDR2 FVKESK. The CDR3 sequence is CASSQDPGREPRNEQFF.

This chain joins TRBV10-2 and TRBJ2-2; the D gene TCRdb calls, TRBD2, cannot be checked with no DNA. Germline V gives CDR1 WSHSY, CDR2 SAAADI. This CDR3 has 14 residues. CDR3 sequence: CASAKVEGAGELFF.

The genes are TRBV7-2 and TRBJ1-2; TCRdb proposes TRBD1, but this gene call is untestable without DNA. Looked up from germline, CDR1 is SGHTA and CDR2 is FQGNSA. The CDR3 is 12 residues long. This CDR3 is CASSLTGDGYTF.

This chain joins TRBV27 and TRBJ2-7; TCRdb lists TRBD1, though no DNA is available to test this call. The germline gives CDR1 MNHEY, CDR2 SMNVEV (reference sequence). This CDR3 is 15 amino acids long. CDR3 in amino acids: CASSFGQTSTYEQYF.

This rearrangement joins TRBV29-1 to TRBJ2-7; TCRdb's D gene call, TRBD1, goes unchecked for lack of DNA. CDR3 length: 19 amino acids. The germline V gene has CDR1 SQVTM and CDR2 ANQGSEA. CDR3 region: CSVELGGSEHLRGPYEQYF.

This sequence joins TRBV19 and TRBJ1-1; TCRdb reports TRBD1, a call that lacks DNA to check it against. The CDR3 is made up of 12 amino acids. Germline assignment: CDR1 LNHDA and CDR2 SQIVND (reference sequence). The CDR3 region is CASPGGYTEAFF. The entire variable domain, with the rest obtained from reference TRBV19 and TRBJ1-1, is as follows: DGGITQSPKYLFRKEGQNVTLSCEQNLNHDAMYWYRQDPGQGLRLIYYSQIVNDFQKGDIAEGYSVSREKKESFPLTVTSAQKNPTAFYLCASPGGYTEAFFGQGTRLTVV.

The V call is TRBV12-3 or TRBV12-4, the J call TRBJ1-1; the TRBD1 assignment by TCRdb is unverifiable without DNA. The CDR3 contains 15 residues. The CDR3 loop is CASSFRVGGGTEAFF.

The V and J genes are TRBV10-2 and TRBJ2-2; TCRdb's D call, TRBD1, is unchecked because there is no DNA. CDR3 length: 16 amino acids. Germline CDR1 is WSHSY and CDR2 is SAAADI. CDR3 residues: CASSEPPGPSTGELFF.

This chain connects TRBV9 to TRBJ1-1; without DNA, the TCRdb call of TRBD1 cannot be checked. Germline V gene data show CDR1 as SGDLS and CDR2 as YYNGEE. CDR3 length: 14 amino acids. The CDR3 loop is CASSVSGSGAVAFF.

The chain couples TRBV7-2 to TRBJ2-5; TCRdb selects TRBD1, and the lack of DNA leaves this call unchecked. Germline V lookup: CDR1 SGHTA, CDR2 FQGNSA. The CDR3 has 13 amino acids. This CDR3 is CASSHRGDETQYF.

The CDR3 is CASSEDRATDTQYF. This rearrangement joins TRBV5-1 to TRBJ2-3; the D call from TCRdb, TRBD1, cannot be confirmed without DNA. The germline gives CDR1 SGHRS, CDR2 YFSETQ. This CDR3 region has 14 residues. The variable domain in full, with the rest retrieved from reference TRBV5-1 and TRBJ2-3, is KAGVTQTPRYLIKTRGQQVTLSCSPISGHRSVSWYQQTPGQGLQFLFEYFSETQRNKGNFPGRFSGRQFSNSRSEMNVSTLELGDSALYLCASSEDRATDTQYFGPGTRLTVL.

This rearrangement joins TRBV24-1 to TRBJ2-5. Germline V gene data show CDR1 as KGHDR and CDR2 as SFDVKD. The CDR3 runs to 13 residues. This chain's CDR3 is CATSEPKSETQYF.

CDR3 sequence reads: CASSGDRMEPQHF. The chain combines TRBV4-1 with TRBJ1-5; checking the TCRdb D call of TRBD1 is not possible without DNA. Germline CDR1 MGHRA, CDR2 YSYEKL. The CDR3 length is 13 residues.

V and J are TRBV4-2 and TRBJ2-1. The V gene's germline CDR1 is LGHNA and CDR2 YNFKEQ. This CDR3 contains 14 residues. CDR3 in amino acids: CASSQASSYNEQFF.

The CDR3 reads CASRRAAAPYNEQFF. The J gene is TRBJ2-1, the V gene TRBV28; TCRdb indicates TRBD2, and absent DNA this call remains unverified. The V gene's germline CDR1 is MDHEN and CDR2 SYDVKM. The CDR3 is 15 residues long.

The chain is built from TRBV20-1 and TRBJ2-7; checking the TCRdb D call of TRBD1 is not possible without DNA. CDR1 and CDR2 (germline): DFQATT, SNEGSKA (reference sequence). CDR3 length: 14 residues. The CDR3 loop is CVLTSRRAGVEQYF.

This chain joins TRBV7-9 and TRBJ2-7. The CDR3 is made up of 11 amino acids. CDR1 is SEHNR, CDR2 FQNEAQ, per germline (reference sequence). CDR3 residues: CASTETYEQYF.

V usage is TRBV20-1 and J usage is TRBJ2-7; TCRdb gives TRBD2 as the D gene, but with no DNA this cannot be confirmed. CDR3 length: 13 amino acids. Germline CDR1 and CDR2: DFQATT and SNEGSKA (reference sequence). CDR3 protein: CSASWQGGGEQYF.

The chain combines TRBV6-5 with TRBJ2-7; TCRdb lists TRBD2, though no DNA is available to test this call. Germline V gene lookup returns CDR1 MNHEY and CDR2 SVGAGI. The CDR3 runs 15 residues. Here the CDR3 reads CASSSFPGLNYEQYF.

This rearrangement joins TRBV9 to TRBJ1-1. The CDR3 has 14 amino acids. Germline V lookup: CDR1 SGDLS, CDR2 YYNGEE. This CDR3 reads CASSVVPKNTEAFF.

This rearrangement joins TRBV5-4 to TRBJ1-1; TCRdb gives TRBD1 as the D gene, but with no DNA this cannot be confirmed. Germline V gene sequence: CDR1 SGHNT, CDR2 YYREEE (reference sequence). CDR3 size: 18 residues. This CDR3 reads CASSLLPGQGGLLQEAFF.

The CDR3 loop is CASSFGTSLSEQFF. V and J are TRBV27 and TRBJ2-1; TCRdb's D call of TRBD2 is untestable without DNA. The CDR3 is 14 residues long. Germline CDR1 reads MNHEY; CDR2 reads SMNVEV (reference sequence).

V usage is TRBV12-3 or TRBV12-4 and J usage is TRBJ2-7; TCRdb indicates TRBD1, and absent DNA this call remains unverified. The length of the CDR3 is 13 residues. The CDR3: CASSFSRAGEQYF.

V usage is TRBV6-5 and J usage is TRBJ1-2; the TRBD1 assignment by TCRdb is unverifiable without DNA. CDR1 is MNHEY, CDR2 SVGAGI, per germline. The CDR3 has 17 residues. CDR3 sequence reads: CASSYSLGAGGTYGYTF.

The CDR3 sequence: CSASRGIDTGELFF. The rearrangement uses TRBV20-1 and TRBJ2-2; as DNA is missing, the TRBD1 call by TCRdb cannot be tested. There are 14 residues in the CDR3. CDR1 is DFQATT and CDR2 is SNEGSKA in the germline V gene (reference sequence).